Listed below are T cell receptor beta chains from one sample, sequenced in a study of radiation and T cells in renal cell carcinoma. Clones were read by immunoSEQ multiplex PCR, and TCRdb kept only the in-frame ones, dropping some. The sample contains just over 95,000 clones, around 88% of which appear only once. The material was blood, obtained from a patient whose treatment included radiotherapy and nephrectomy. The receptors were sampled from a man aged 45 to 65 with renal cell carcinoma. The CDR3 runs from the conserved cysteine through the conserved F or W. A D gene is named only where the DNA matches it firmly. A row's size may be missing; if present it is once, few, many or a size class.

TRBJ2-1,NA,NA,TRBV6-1,TGTGCCAGCGGTTACAATGAGCAGTTCTTC,CASGYNEQFF
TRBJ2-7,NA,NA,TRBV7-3,TGTGCCAGCAGCTTATTTTCCGGACCCTACGAGCAGTACTTC,CASSLFSGPYEQYF
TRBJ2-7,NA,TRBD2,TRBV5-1,TGCGCCAGCAGCTCCGCCGGGACTAGCGGGAACGAGCAGTACTTC,CASSSAGTSGNEQYF
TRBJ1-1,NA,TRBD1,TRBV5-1,TGCGCCAGCAGCTCCATCGGACAGGGGAGGAACACTGAAGCTTTCTTT,CASSSIGQGRNTEAFF
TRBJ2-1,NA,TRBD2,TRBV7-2,TGTGCCAGCAGCTCTAGCGGGGGGAGATCCTACAATGAGCAGTTCTTC,CASSSSGGRSYNEQFF
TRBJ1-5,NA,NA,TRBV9,TGTGCCAGCAGCGTAGATGGCAGGGGTTTCAATCAGCCCCAGCATTTT,CASSVDGRGFNQPQHF
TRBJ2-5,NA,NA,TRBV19,TGTGCCAGTAGTATAGATCTTGCGGGGGCAGGGACCCAGTACTTC,CASSIDLAGAGTQYF
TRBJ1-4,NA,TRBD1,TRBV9,TGTGCCAGCAGCGTAGGGTCGGGACAGTCTAATGAAAAACTGTTTTTT,CASSVGSGQSNEKLFF
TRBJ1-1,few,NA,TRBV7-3,TGTGCCAGCAGCTTAAATCCGGGGCTGAACACTGAAGCTTTCTTT,CASSLNPGLNTEAFF
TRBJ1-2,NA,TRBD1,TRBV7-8,TGTGCCAGCAGCTCTAGCCCCGGGACAGGGATTAACTATGGCTACACCTTC,CASSSSPGTGINYGYTF
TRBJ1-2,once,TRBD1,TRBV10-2,TGCGCCAGCGGGGACAGGAGGGGAGATGGCTACACCTTC,CASGDRRGDGYTF
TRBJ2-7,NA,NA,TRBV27,TGTGCCAGCAGTCCAAGGTGGCCGACAGATACCTACGAGCAGTACTTC,CASSPRWPTDTYEQYF
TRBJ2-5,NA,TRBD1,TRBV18,TGTGCCAGCTCACCCAGCCAGGGGGCAGAGACCCAGTACTTC,CASSPSQGAETQYF
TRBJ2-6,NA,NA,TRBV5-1,TGCGCCAGCAGCCTTCCGACAGGTCTCTCTGGGGCCAACGTCCTGACTTTC,CASSLPTGLSGANVLTF
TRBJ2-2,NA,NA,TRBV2,TGTGCCAGCAATAGACAGATCAAGTCCACCGGGGAGCTGTTTTTT,CASNRQIKSTGELFF
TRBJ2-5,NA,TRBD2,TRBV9,TGTGCCAGCAGCGTACAGGCGGGGGGGTTGGAGACCCAGTACTTC,CASSVQAGGLETQYF
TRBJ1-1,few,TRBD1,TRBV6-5,TGTGCCAGCAGTGACAGGGTCGCTGAAGCTTTCTTT,CASSDRVAEAFF
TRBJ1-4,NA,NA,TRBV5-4,TGTGCCAGCAGCTTGGGCGGACGAAATGAAAAACTGTTTTTT,CASSLGGRNEKLFF
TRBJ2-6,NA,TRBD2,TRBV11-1,TGTGCCAGTTCCACCCGGGGGGCTGGGGCCAACGTCCTGACTTTC,CASSTRGAGANVLTF
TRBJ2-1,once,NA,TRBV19,TGTGCCAGTAGTATAGACGTCCCGGGACTTTTCTCCCCTACCAGCTACAATGAGCAGTTCTTC,CASSIDVPGLFSPTSYNEQFF